This T cell receptor (beta chain) appears in the sequencing data of a study of T cells in Graves' hyperthyroidism and ophthalmopathy. For the study at large: Blood from the periphery was taken at initial diagnosis, before any treatment. Study-wide results and caveats: Ophthalmopathy was predicted by the model a median of 6.5 months ahead of onset.

Amplification targeted TCR beta CDR3 regions from RNA transcripts. In the first-round RT-PCR of the TCR CDR3, the HTBI primer set was used. TCRdb analysed the multiplex PCR reads with MiXCR anew, one entry per CDR3 protein. The profile shows 550,000 to 800,000 distinct CDR3 sequences, approximately 15% of them singletons. This clonotype has a count of ten or more. The antigen is undetermined. Clinical symptoms, serum thyroxine and TRAb, thyroid ultrasound and orbital computed tomography together formed the diagnostic basis. Germline loops: CDR1 DFQATT, CDR2 SNEGSKA (reference sequence). Trimming removed 6 bases from V and 2 bases from J, with 11 bases in between. The CDR3 loop spans 13 amino acids.

The chain joins TRBV20-1 to TRBJ2-1, with D hard to call. Source material: blood. The TCR originated in a man in his forties or fifties with Graves' hyperthyroidism. The CDR3 DNA reads as TGCAGTGCAGGGTACCAGGCCTACAATGAGCAGTTCTTC. Translation: CSAGYQAYNEQFF.